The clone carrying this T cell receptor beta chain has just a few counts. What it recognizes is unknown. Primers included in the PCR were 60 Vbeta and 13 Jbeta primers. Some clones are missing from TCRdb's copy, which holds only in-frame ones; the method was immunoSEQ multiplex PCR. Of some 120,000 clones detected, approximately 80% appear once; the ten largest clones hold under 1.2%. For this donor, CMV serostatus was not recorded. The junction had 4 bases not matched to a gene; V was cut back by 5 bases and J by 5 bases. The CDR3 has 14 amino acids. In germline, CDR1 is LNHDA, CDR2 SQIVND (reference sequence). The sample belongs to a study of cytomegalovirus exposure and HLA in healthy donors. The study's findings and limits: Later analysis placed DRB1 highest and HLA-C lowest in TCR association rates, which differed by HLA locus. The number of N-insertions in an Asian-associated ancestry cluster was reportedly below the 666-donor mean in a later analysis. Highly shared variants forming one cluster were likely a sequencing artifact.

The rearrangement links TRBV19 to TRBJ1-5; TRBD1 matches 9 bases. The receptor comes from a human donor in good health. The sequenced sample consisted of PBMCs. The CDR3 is CASSLGQGYQPQHF. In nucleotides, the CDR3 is TGTGCCAGTAGTCTCGGACAGGGGTATCAGCCCCAGCATTTT. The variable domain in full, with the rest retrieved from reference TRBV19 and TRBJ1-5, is DGGITQSPKYLFRKEGQNVTLSCEQNLNHDAMYWYRQDPGQGLRLIYYSQIVNDFQKGDIAEGYSVSREKKESFPLTVTSAQKNPTAFYLCASSLGQGYQPQHFGDGTRLSIL.